One sample yielded the 12 T cell receptor beta chains listed below, sequenced in a study of CD8 T cells in Susac syndrome. Random hexamers primed reverse transcription of about 0.5 to 1 ug RNA. Each CDR3 protein gets one entry after TCRdb re-called the immunoSEQ multiplex PCR reads with MiXCR. Of around 170,000 distinct CDR3 sequences listed, approximately 94% are singletons. Sequenced: CD4+ T cells from PBMCs. These TCRs come from a human donor with Susac syndrome.

CDR3 region: CASSSAQLRRGQAQETQYF. As DNA, the CDR3 is TGTGCCAGCAGTTCCGCCCAACTTAGACGAGGACAGGCGCAAGAGACCCAGTACTTC. The chain couples TRBV7-8 to TRBJ2-5; 7 bases agree with TRBD1. Trimming at V came to 6 bases and at J to 2 bases, leaving 21 bases not matched to a gene. Germline CDR1 is SGHVS and CDR2 is FQNEAQ. CDR3 length: 19 amino acids.

The chain uses TRBV5-6 and TRBJ2-7; 9 bases align to TRBD1. The germline V gene encodes CDR1 SGHDT and CDR2 YYEEEE. This CDR3 comprises 16 residues. The trim removed 4 bases at V and 3 bases at J, leaving 11 bases unmatched. CDR3 bases: TGTGCCAGCAGCGTCCCTTCGGGACAGGGAGGCTACGAGCAGTACTTC. As protein: CASSVPSGQGGYEQYF.

The chain joins TRBV7-9 to TRBJ1-2; perhaps TRBD1 as D (6 bases). The CDR3 is 15 residues long. Trimming took 5 bases from V and 3 from J, leaving 16 bases between them. Germline V CDR1 and CDR2: SEHNR, FQNEAQ (reference sequence). The chain's CDR3 is CASSPNVNRDYGYTF. CDR3 sequence (DNA): TGTGCCAGCAGCCCGAACGTGAACAGGGACTATGGCTACACCTTC.

The V and J genes are TRBV5-1 and TRBJ1-1; unclear D gene. This CDR3 contains 13 residues. Germline V gene lookup returns CDR1 SGHRS and CDR2 YFSETQ. V gave up 0 bases and J gave up 4 bases, with 7 bases separating them. CDR3 residues: CASSLDVATEAFF. The CDR3 nucleotides are TGCGCCAGCAGCTTGGATGTAGCCACTGAAGCTTTCTTT.

The chain joins TRBV7-9 to TRBJ2-7; possible D gene TRBD2, 6 bases. Germline CDR1 and CDR2: SEHNR and FQNEAQ (reference sequence). The CDR3 sequence is 15 residues long. V was clipped by 3 bases and J by 0 bases, with 12 bases between them. The DNA for the CDR3 is TGTGCCAGCAGCTTTTGGGGGGAGATCTCCTACGAGCAGTACTTC. Protein: CASSFWGEISYEQYF.

The rearrangement uses TRBV30 and TRBJ2-2; D is possibly TRBD2 (7 bases). CDR3 length: 16 residues. V lost 2 bases and J 4 bases, leaving 17 bases between the germline ends. Germline assignment: CDR1 GTSNPN and CDR2 SVGIG (reference sequence). As DNA, the CDR3 is TGTGCCTGGAGTCCCCGGGGGGCTGAAGGCACCGGGGAGCTGTTTTTT. Translated: CAWSPRGAEGTGELFF.

The chain combines TRBV4-2 with TRBJ2-6; D is possibly TRBD2 (5 bases). Trimming removed 4 bases at V and 1 base at J, with 14 bases between. The length of the CDR3 is 17 residues. The germline CDR1 and CDR2 sequences are LGHNA and YNFKEQ. DNA for the CDR3: TGTGCCAGCAGCCCGGGCCAGACGGGGTCTGGGGCCAACGTCCTGACTTTC. It specifies CASSPGQTGSGANVLTF.

The rearrangement uses TRBV4-2 and TRBJ1-4; D may be TRBD1 (5 bases). Trimming removed 0 bases from V and 6 bases from J, with 11 bases in between. There are 15 residues in the CDR3. Germline V gene data show CDR1 as LGHNA and CDR2 as YNFKEQ. The CDR3 spells CASSQEARADEKLFF. The CDR3 DNA reads TGTGCCAGCAGCCAAGAGGCCAGGGCCGATGAAAAACTGTTTTTT.

The chain employs TRBV9 and TRBJ2-2, with unresolved D. V was shortened by 3 bases and J by 6 bases, with 12 bases between the two germline ends. The germline CDR1 and CDR2 sequences are SGDLS and YYNGEE. The CDR3 runs 14 residues. CDR3 residues: CASSGVVVPGELFF. The CDR3 DNA reads TGTGCCAGCAGCGGAGTGGTGGTACCCGGGGAGCTGTTTTTT.

The chain carries TRBV20-1 and TRBJ2-5, with D uncertain. In germline, CDR1 is DFQATT, CDR2 SNEGSKA (reference sequence). The CDR3 totals 13 residues. V was pared by 2 bases and J by 1 base, with 8 bases between. CDR3 in amino acids: CSARHESQETQYF. DNA of the CDR3: TGCAGTGCTAGACACGAGAGCCAAGAGACCCAGTACTTC.

The rearrangement uses TRBV23-1 and TRBJ1-6, with D unclear. TRBV23-1 is noted as an ORF with a role that remains uncertain. V was cut by 0 bases and J by 5 bases, with 2 bases left in between. The CDR3 loop spans 13 amino acids. CDR3 DNA: TGCGCCAGCAGTCAATCGCATAATTCACCCCTCCACTTT. Translated: CASSQSHNSPLHF.

V gene TRBV28 combines with J gene TRBJ2-3; 8 nucleotides line up with TRBD2. The CDR3 contains 16 residues. Germline V gives CDR1 MDHEN, CDR2 SYDVKM. Trimming took 6 bases from V and 5 from J; bases not matched to a gene: 13. The CDR3 loop is CASSLLSRGGGDTQYF. Here the CDR3 DNA reads TGTGCCAGCAGCTTGTTATCCCGGGGGGGTGGAGATACGCAGTATTTT.